This T cell receptor (beta chain) appears in the sequencing data of a study of blood T cell repertoires in COVID-19 (dated by TCRdb to 2018 to 2021). Concerning the study at large: Collaborator samples came from the United States, Italy and Spain and covered acute and convalescent phases of COVID-19. The prospective study material was composed of cDNA or gDNA derived from T cells, B-cell-depleted T cells, or PBMCs. The dataset comprised deeply sampled blood TCRbeta repertoires from subjects exposed to, actively infected with, or recovered from COVID-19. The repertoires were released in a freely available public database meant as a resource for research on the immune response to SARS-CoV-2. The samples were drawn from the first 160 participants of the ongoing ImmuneRACE study and from some 1,300 subjects provided by 6 global collaborators. A de-identified subject ID, COVID-19 status, age in years and sex were almost always included in the sample metadata. Where HLA class I and class II types were available, the types were taken from metadata supplied by the sample provider, not from assay-based typing. Study-wide conclusions, independent of this receptor: The quantity of clinical and demographic metadata differed by source and by participant and was supplied without curation.

One collaborating source in Seattle enrolled patients during active infection and followed them longitudinally through the course of disease. Each collaborating institution followed its own protocols to collect whole blood in K2EDTA tubes. Collaborator samples were shipped for TCRbeta analysis as frozen whole blood, isolated PBMCs, or DNA extracted from either sample type. CDR1 is given as SGHRS and CDR2 as YFSETQ, both from the germline V gene. From V the trimming removes 3 bases and from J it removes 5 bases, while the gene matches leave 5 bases of the junction unaccounted for. Spanning cysteine to phenylalanine, the CDR3 consists of 15 amino acids. Only the CDR3 DNA is retained, 45 bases long and in frame from the first base. TCRbeta CDR3 regions were amplified from genomic DNA by means of the immunoSEQ Assay, a bias-controlled multiplex PCR. On the study's bioinformatics: Nucleated cell counts per sample were estimated from amplification of reference gene primers within the assay. To quantify the absolute abundance of each unique TCRbeta CDR3 rearrangement, sequence reads were collapsed and filtered. For each sample, productive Simpson clonality was calculated as the square root of Simpson's diversity index over productive rearrangements. What TCRdb holds here is the immuneACCESS table cut down to in-frame rearrangements. Part of the clones is not present; checked against another copy, under half of the missing clones reflect an unresolved V gene, and the others are unexplained. The DNA was the basis for D and trimming; V, J and clone size are from that table. A total of 300,000 or so clones appear in this sample, approximately 93% of them only once. The ten most abundant clones make up approximately 2.1% of the sample.

A word on this clone: Its antigen is still unknown. Nothing much larger sits one base from this clone, and base qualities are not available.

The specimen sequenced was peripheral blood. The sequence was collected from a woman in her 30s with COVID-19, enrolled during active disease. The sequence joins TRBV5-1 to TRBJ1-4, with TRBD1 matching 9 junction bases. The DNA is TGCGCCAGCAGCTGGGGACAGGGATACAATGAAAAACTGTTTTTT. Its amino acids are CASSWGQGYNEKLFF.